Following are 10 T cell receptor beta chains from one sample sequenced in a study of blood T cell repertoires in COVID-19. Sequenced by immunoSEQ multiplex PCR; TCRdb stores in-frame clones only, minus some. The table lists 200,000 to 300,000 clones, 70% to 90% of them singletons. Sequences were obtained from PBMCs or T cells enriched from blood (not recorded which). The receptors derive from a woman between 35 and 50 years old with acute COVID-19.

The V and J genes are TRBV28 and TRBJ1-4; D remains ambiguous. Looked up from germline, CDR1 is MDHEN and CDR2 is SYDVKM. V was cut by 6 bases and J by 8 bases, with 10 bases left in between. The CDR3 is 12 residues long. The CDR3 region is CASSDFQEKLFF. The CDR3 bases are TGTGCCAGCAGCGACTTCCAGGAAAAACTGTTTTTT.

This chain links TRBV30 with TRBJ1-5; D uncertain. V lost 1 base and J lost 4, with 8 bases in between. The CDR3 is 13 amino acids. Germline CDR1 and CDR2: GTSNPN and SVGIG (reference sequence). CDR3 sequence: CAWSGTGNQPQHF. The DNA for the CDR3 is TGTGCCTGGAGTGGGACTGGAAATCAGCCCCAGCATTTT.

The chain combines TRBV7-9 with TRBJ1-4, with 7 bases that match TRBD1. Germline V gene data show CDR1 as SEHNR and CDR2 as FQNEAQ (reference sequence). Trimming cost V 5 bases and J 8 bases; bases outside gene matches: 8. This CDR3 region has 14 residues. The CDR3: CASSPTGAGEKLFF. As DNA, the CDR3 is TGTGCCAGCAGCCCTACAGGGGCCGGAGAAAAACTGTTTTTT.

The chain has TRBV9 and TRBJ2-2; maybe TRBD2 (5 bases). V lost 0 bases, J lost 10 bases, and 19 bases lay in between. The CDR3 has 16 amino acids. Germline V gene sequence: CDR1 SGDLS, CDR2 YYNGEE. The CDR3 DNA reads TGTGCCAGCAGCGTAGTGTCTGGCGGGCGACATGAGGAGCTGTTTTTT. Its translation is CASSVVSGGRHEELFF.

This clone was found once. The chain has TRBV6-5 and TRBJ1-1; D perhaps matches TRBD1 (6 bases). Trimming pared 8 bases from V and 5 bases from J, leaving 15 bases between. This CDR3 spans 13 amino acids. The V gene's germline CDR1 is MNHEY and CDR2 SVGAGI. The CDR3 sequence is CASGEQGSTEAFF. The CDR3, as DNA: TGTGCCAGCGGAGAACAGGGTTCAACTGAAGCTTTCTTT.

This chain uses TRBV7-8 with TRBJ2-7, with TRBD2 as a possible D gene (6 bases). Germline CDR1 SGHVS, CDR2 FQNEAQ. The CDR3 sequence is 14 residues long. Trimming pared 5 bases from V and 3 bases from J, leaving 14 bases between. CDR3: CASSTGTRLYEQYV. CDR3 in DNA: TGTGCCAGCAGCACCGGGACTCGCCTCTACGAGCAGTACGTC.

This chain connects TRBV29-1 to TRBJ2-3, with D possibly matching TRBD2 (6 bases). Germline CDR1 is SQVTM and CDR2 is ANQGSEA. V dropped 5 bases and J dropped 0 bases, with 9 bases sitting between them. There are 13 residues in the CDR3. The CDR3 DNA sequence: TGCAGCGTTTCCGGGACTAGCACAGATACGCAGTATTTT. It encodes CSVSGTSTDTQYF.

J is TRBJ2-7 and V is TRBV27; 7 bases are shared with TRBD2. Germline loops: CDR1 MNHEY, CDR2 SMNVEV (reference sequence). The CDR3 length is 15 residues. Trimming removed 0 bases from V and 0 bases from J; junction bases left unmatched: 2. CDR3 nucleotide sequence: TGTGCCAGCAGTTTATCGGGGGGGGGCTCCTACGAGCAGTACTTC. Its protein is CASSLSGGGSYEQYF.

The DNA of the CDR3 is TGTGCCAGCAGCGTAGGCAGCGGGCGGGGTCGAAAACTGTTTTTT. It codes for CASSVGSGRGRKLFF. This rearrangement joins TRBV9 to TRBJ1-4; no definite D call. V was trimmed by 0 bases and J by 10 bases, leaving 16 bases between them. Germline lookup yields CDR1 SGDLS and CDR2 YYNGEE. This CDR3 has 15 amino acids.

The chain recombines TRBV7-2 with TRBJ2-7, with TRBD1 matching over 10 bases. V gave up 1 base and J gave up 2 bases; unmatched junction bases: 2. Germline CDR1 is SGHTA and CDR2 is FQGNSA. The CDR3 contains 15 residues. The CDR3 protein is CASSLGQGATYEQYV. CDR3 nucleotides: TGTGCCAGCAGCTTAGGACAGGGGGCCACCTACGAGCAGTACGTC.